Below are 19 T cell receptor beta chains sequenced from a single sample in a study of shared clonotypes between healthy human individuals. Sequenced by immunoSEQ multiplex PCR; TCRdb stores in-frame clones only, minus some. Altogether roughly 1.5 million clones are present, approximately 98% being singletons, with the ten largest covering roughly 0.4%. The sample taken for sequencing was naive CD4+ T cells sorted from blood. Subset meaning: CD45RA+ positively selected. Source of these receptors: a man between 25 and 39 years old in good health.

The gene calls are TRBV7-8 and TRBJ2-7; D is perhaps TRBD2 (5 bases). Germline CDR1 and CDR2: SGHVS and FQNEAQ. V was clipped by 8 bases and J by 4 bases, with 15 bases between them. The CDR3 runs to 13 residues. Here the CDR3 reads CASSPIRGYEQYF. DNA of the CDR3: TGTGCCAGCTCACCTATTCGAGGGTACGAGCAGTACTTC.

This chain uses TRBV10-3 with TRBJ1-1, with 7 bases matching TRBD1. The V segment lost 4 bases and the J segment 4 bases; nucleotides outside the gene matches: 6. The CDR3 is 14 amino acids. Germline V gene lookup returns CDR1 ENHRY and CDR2 SYGVKD. The CDR3 nucleotides are TGTGCCATCAGTGTTCAGGGGGATGTCACTGAAGCTTTCTTT. Its translation: CAISVQGDVTEAFF.

This chain joins TRBV7-9 and TRBJ2-7; TRBD1 matches 8 bases. V lost 5 bases, J lost 4 bases, and 16 bases stayed unmatched. Germline CDR1 SEHNR, CDR2 FQNEAQ (reference sequence). The CDR3 consists of 17 residues. CDR3 bases: TGTGCCAGCAGCCGAACACTCGGACAGGGTGGGATTTACGAGCAGTACTTC. Translated: CASSRTLGQGGIYEQYF.

The chain has TRBV28 and TRBJ1-5; 7 nucleotides match TRBD1. Germline assignment: CDR1 MDHEN and CDR2 SYDVKM. The ends lost 7 bases at V and 5 bases at J; junction bases unmatched: 8. The CDR3 spans 14 residues. The CDR3 nucleotides are TGTGCCAGCACCCTCGGGACAGACGATCAGCCCCAGCATTTT. This sequence encodes CASTLGTDDQPQHF. Full variable domain (missing parts from reference TRBV28 and TRBJ1-5): DVKVTQSSRYLVKRTGEKVFLECVQDMDHENMFWYRQDPGLGLRLIYFSYDVKMKEKGDIPEGYSVSREKKERFSLILESASTNQTSMYLCASTLGTDDQPQHFGDGTRLSIL.

The rearrangement uses TRBV28 and TRBJ2-4, with 9 bases aligning to TRBD1. V dropped 3 bases and J dropped 6; count of bases not matched to a gene: 6. The CDR3 is 15 residues long. The germline CDR1 and CDR2 sequences are MDHEN and SYDVKM. DNA of the CDR3: TGTGCCAGCAGTTTGACAGGGGGGCTGGGAAACATTCAGTACTTC. Translation: CASSLTGGLGNIQYF.

The genes are TRBV6-1 and TRBJ2-7; D call uncertain. CDR3 length: 12 amino acids. The V end lost 10 bases, the J end lost 1 base, and 11 bases lay between the germline ends. The germline gives CDR1 MNHNS, CDR2 SASEGT. The CDR3, as DNA: TGTGCCACATCTTTGCAGTCCTACGAGCAGTACTTC. Translating it yields CATSLQSYEQYF.

The chain is built from TRBV30 and TRBJ1-3; 9 bases agree with TRBD1. The J segment lost 1 base and the V segment lost 5 bases, leaving 6 bases of the junction unmatched. CDR3 size: 15 residues. Germline V gene sequence: CDR1 GTSNPN, CDR2 SVGIG (reference sequence). The CDR3 nucleotides read TGTGCCTGGCAATACGGGACAGGGTCTGGAAACACCATATATTTT. This codes for CAWQYGTGSGNTIYF.

The CDR3 DNA sequence: TGTGCCAGCAGCTTGAGTTCCGGGACACTTTACAATGAGCAGTTCTTC. Its protein product is CASSLSSGTLYNEQFF. This chain uses TRBV7-2 with TRBJ2-1; D is perhaps TRBD1 (6 bases). This CDR3 is built from 16 residues. The germline gives CDR1 SGHTA, CDR2 FQGNSA. The germline V and J ends were trimmed by 3 bases and 4 bases, with 16 bases remaining between them.

The V call is TRBV6-5, the J call TRBJ1-2; D remains unclear. The germline V gene has CDR1 MNHEY and CDR2 SVGAGI. Trimming removed 2 bases from V and 7 bases from J, with 11 bases in between. The CDR3 is made up of 13 amino acids. The CDR3 DNA follows: TGTGCCAGCAGTTACACCATAGGGTCTGGCTACACCTTC. Translating it yields CASSYTIGSGYTF.

Comments on this clone: Other DNA sequences in the same sample also yield this CDR3. This rearrangement joins TRBV11-2 to TRBJ1-2; D unclear. Looked up from germline, CDR1 is SGHAT and CDR2 is FQNNGV. V was clipped by 5 bases and J by 1 base, with 8 bases between them. This CDR3 contains 13 residues. CDR3: CASSRGGNYGYTF. The CDR3 DNA follows: TGTGCCAGCAGCCGAGGTGGTAACTATGGCTACACCTTC.

V is TRBV7-9 and J is TRBJ2-3, with 14 bases matching TRBD2. CDR3 length equals 17 residues. In germline, CDR1 is SEHNR, CDR2 FQNEAQ (reference sequence). V trimming: 4 bases; J trimming: 6 bases; junction bases outside the gene matches: 9. The CDR3 here is CASSYLTSGRARDTQYF. DNA of the CDR3: TGTGCCAGCAGCTACTTGACTAGCGGGAGGGCAAGGGATACGCAGTATTTT.

This clone is a singleton in its sample. This chain uses TRBV14 with TRBJ2-3, with 11 bases aligning to TRBD2. Germline CDR1 reads SGHDN; CDR2 reads FVKESK. V dropped 4 bases and J dropped 2; count of bases not matched to a gene: 2. The CDR3 is 15 amino acids. Here the CDR3 reads CASSLTSGATDTQYF. CDR3 in DNA: TGTGCCAGCAGCCTGACTAGCGGGGCCACAGATACGCAGTATTTT. Full variable domain (remainder filled in from reference TRBV14 and TRBJ2-3): EAGVTQFPSHSVIEKGQTVTLRCDPISGHDNLYWYRRVMGKEIKFLLHFVKESKQDESGMPNNRFLAERTGGTYSTLKVQPAELEDSGVYFCASSLTSGATDTQYFGPGTRLTVL.

The rearrangement links TRBV7-6 to TRBJ2-3; 15 bases align to TRBD2. The length of the CDR3 is 17 residues. CDR1 and CDR2 (germline): SGHVS, FNYEAQ. Trimming cost V 4 bases and J 3 bases; bases outside gene matches: 5. The DNA of the CDR3 is TGTGCCAGCAGCTCCAGGACTAGCGGGAGGGCGACAGATACGCAGTATTTT. This translates into CASSSRTSGRATDTQYF.

V is TRBV2 and J is TRBJ2-7, with D possibly matching TRBD1 (6 bases). The CDR3 is made up of 13 amino acids. CDR1 is SNHLY and CDR2 is FYNNEI in the germline V gene. Trimming stripped 4 bases from V and 2 bases from J, with 9 bases between. The CDR3 here is CASSVTGTYEQYF. The CDR3 DNA reads TGTGCCAGCAGTGTGACAGGAACCTACGAGCAGTACTTC.

This chain connects TRBV27 to TRBJ1-2, with TRBD1 identical over 7 bases. The V and J ends lost 1 base and 2 bases, in that order; junction bases with no gene match: 13. The CDR3 sequence is 18 residues long. CDR1 is MNHEY, CDR2 SMNVEV, per germline (reference sequence). CDR3 protein: CASSLLARDSPFNYGYTF. In DNA form, the CDR3 reads TGTGCCAGCAGTTTATTAGCCAGGGACAGCCCGTTCAACTATGGCTACACCTTC.

The chain combines TRBV20-1 with TRBJ1-1, with D perhaps TRBD1 (5 bases). This CDR3 region has 11 residues. Trimming took off 1 base at V and 8 bases at J, with 8 bases between the two ends. Germline CDR1 reads DFQATT; CDR2 reads SNEGSKA (reference sequence). For the CDR3, the DNA is TGCAGTGCTAGAGTGCGGGGCGAAGCTTTCTTT. Encoded protein: CSARVRGEAFF.

The chain recombines TRBV28 with TRBJ2-3, with 8 bases that match TRBD2. The CDR3 is made up of 12 amino acids. V dropped 6 bases and J dropped 9; count of bases not matched to a gene: 5. Germline-derived CDR1 and CDR2 are MDHEN and SYDVKM. This chain's CDR3 is CASSLPSGTQYF. DNA of the CDR3: TGTGCCAGCAGCTTACCTAGCGGGACGCAGTATTTT.

The chain links TRBV6-1 to TRBJ2-7; D is perhaps TRBD1 (5 bases). Trimming took off 7 bases at V and 6 bases at J, with 16 bases between the two ends. In germline, CDR1 is MNHNS, CDR2 SASEGT. The CDR3 runs 13 residues. CDR3 protein: CASNLNADTEQYF. The CDR3 DNA follows: TGTGCCAGCAACCTTAACGCGGACACCGAGCAGTACTTC.

J is TRBJ2-7 and V is TRBV2, with D perhaps TRBD1 (5 bases). Germline V gene lookup returns CDR1 SNHLY and CDR2 FYNNEI. Trimming removed 6 bases at V and 4 bases at J, with 10 bases between. The CDR3 has 12 amino acids. CDR3 protein: CASRDTKYEQYF. Here the CDR3 DNA reads TGTGCCAGCAGGGACACAAAATACGAGCAGTACTTC.